Shown below are 5 T cell receptor beta chains from a single sample sequenced in a study of control samples from healthy donors and cancer patients. The assay was immunoSEQ multiplex PCR, and TCRdb's table has in-frame clones only and misses some. The table has about 170,000 clones, 91% seen once; the top ten hold about 2%. The specimen sequenced was blood. The receptors stem from a woman aged 40 to 50 in good health.

This rearrangement joins TRBV5-1 to TRBJ2-2, with D perhaps TRBD1 (5 bases). CDR1 is SGHRS and CDR2 is YFSETQ in the germline V gene. Trimming left V 4 bases short and J 1 base short, with 8 bases between. The CDR3 length is 14 residues. CDR3 in amino acids: CASSPTGNTGELFF. CDR3 DNA: TGCGCCAGCAGCCCTACAGGGAACACCGGGGAGCTGTTTTTT.

The gene calls are TRBV7-8 and TRBJ1-6; the D gene is possibly TRBD1 (5 bases). This CDR3 spans 16 amino acids. Trimming took 5 bases from V and 10 from J, leaving 21 bases between them. The germline CDR1 and CDR2 sequences are SGHVS and FQNEAQ. Here the CDR3 DNA reads TGTGCCAGCAGCCCACAGGAGTCCGGCTTGGGCTCACCCCTCCACTTT. It is translated as CASSPQESGLGSPLHF.

This clone came up once. The chain links TRBV2 to TRBJ2-1, with TRBD2 identical over 14 bases. Per germline, CDR1 SNHLY and CDR2 FYNNEI. With 6 bases clipped from V and 10 bases from J, the junction kept 8 bases outside the gene matches. The CDR3 loop spans 15 amino acids. CDR3 bases: TGTGCCAGCAGAGCGACTAGCGGGGGGGCCGGGGAGCAGTTCTTC. It codes for CASRATSGGAGEQFF.

The chain employs TRBV20-1 and TRBJ1-5; D is possibly TRBD1 (6 bases). Germline CDR1 reads DFQATT; CDR2 reads SNEGSKA (reference sequence). The V end was cut by 3 bases, the J end by 9 bases, with 21 bases between. This CDR3 contains 15 residues. The CDR3 protein is CSASWDKVVFGPQHF. DNA of the CDR3: TGCAGTGCTAGTTGGGACAAGGTGGTTTTTGGGCCCCAGCATTTT.

The chain carries TRBV7-8 and TRBJ2-7; 7 bases are a match to TRBD2. Germline assignment: CDR1 SGHVS and CDR2 FQNEAQ. J gave up 6 bases and V 0 bases, and 8 bases lay outside the gene matches. The CDR3 runs to 15 residues. The CDR3 DNA sequence: TGTGCCAGCAGCTTAGCGGGGGGGGGTTCCCTCGAGCAGTACTTC. As protein: CASSLAGGGSLEQYF.